The clone carrying this T cell receptor (beta chain) was seen a handful of times. Antigen unknown. The data are from a study of blood T cells in healthy people across ages. Study-wide results and caveats: Whereas aged donors had fewer naive CD4+ cells, long-lived donors had more of them and higher diversity. Leaving the PBMCs unsorted stopped any conclusive comparison of naive versus antigen-experienced cells.

With 0 bases clipped from V and 3 bases from J, the junction kept 10 bases outside the gene matches. The CDR3 extends over 17 amino acids. Looked up from germline, CDR1 is LNHNV and CDR2 is YYDKDF (reference sequence). Primers used in a second PCR of about 7 to 12 cycles were a sample-barcoded 5' primer and a J-beta primer mix. Template switching added a 12-random-nucleotide identifier to every cDNA molecule. TCRdb reprocessed the 5' RACE reads via MiXCR and lists one record per CDR3 protein. The sample consists of 700,000 to 850,000 distinct CDR3 sequences, 50% to 65% of them appearing once. The chain uses TRBV15 and TRBJ2-7; 8 bases align to TRBD2. The specimen sequenced was blood. The sequence was collected from a man older than 75 in good health. The CDR3 protein is CATSRDPLSGRIYEQYF. As DNA, the CDR3 is TGTGCCACCAGCAGAGATCCCCTAAGCGGGAGAATCTACGAGCAGTACTTC.